Presented here are 15 T cell receptor beta chains from one specimen sequenced in a study of cytomegalovirus exposure and HLA in healthy donors. Vbeta (60) and Jbeta (13) primers were used in the PCR. Method: immunoSEQ multiplex PCR; TCRdb's copy keeps in-frame clones and lacks some. The sample includes 90,000 to 120,000 clones, approximately 74% of them seen just once. The sequenced sample was PBMCs. These receptors were obtained from a woman aged 40 to 50 in good health and CMV-seropositive.

The gene calls are TRBV13 and TRBJ1-3; D perhaps matches TRBD1 (6 bases). Trimming stripped 0 bases from V and 2 bases from J, with 14 bases between. Germline V gene sequence: CDR1 PRHDT, CDR2 FYEKMQ (reference sequence). The CDR3 has 17 residues. The CDR3 protein is CASSLGGRGIAGNTIYF. The CDR3 DNA follows: TGTGCCAGCAGCTTAGGGGGCAGGGGAATCGCTGGAAACACCATATATTTT.

The chain combines TRBV15 with TRBJ1-2; D gene ambiguous. The CDR3 has 13 residues. Germline loops: CDR1 LNHNV, CDR2 YYDKDF (reference sequence). V was trimmed by 6 bases and J by 1 base, leaving 9 bases between them. CDR3 DNA sequence: TGTGCCACCAGTGTCGGCGGTAACTATGGCTACACCTTC. This translates into CATSVGGNYGYTF.

This chain uses TRBV11-3 with TRBJ2-2; the D gene is possibly TRBD1 (7 bases). CDR1 SGHNT and CDR2 YENEEA come from the germline V gene. CDR3 size: 16 residues. Trimming cost V 0 bases and J 1 base, with 9 bases left between them. The CDR3 loop reads CASSLDQGGNTGELFF. CDR3 DNA: TGTGCCAGCAGCTTAGATCAGGGGGGGAACACCGGGGAGCTGTTTTTT. The full variable domain, in which reference TRBV11-3 and TRBJ2-2 provide the parts outside the CDR3, is EAGVVQSPRYKIIEKKQPVAFWCNPISGHNTLYWYLQNLGQGPELLIRYENEEAVDDSQLPKDRFSAERLKGVDSTLKIQPAELGDSAVYLCASSLDQGGNTGELFFGEGSRLTVL.

The chain has TRBV13 and TRBJ1-1, with 7 bases that match TRBD1. Trimming cost V 5 bases and J 6 bases; bases outside gene matches: 12. Germline lookup yields CDR1 PRHDT and CDR2 FYEKMQ (reference sequence). There are 15 residues in the CDR3. The CDR3 DNA sequence: TGTGCCAGCAGCCTCCACATCGGGCAGGGGGCTGAAGCTTTCTTT. It yields the protein CASSLHIGQGAEAFF.

CDR3: CASSVQGAGETQYF. CDR3 DNA sequence: TGCGCCAGCAGCGTACAGGGGGCCGGGGAGACCCAGTACTTC. The rearrangement joins TRBV5-1 to TRBJ2-5; 9 nucleotides agree with TRBD1. The germline V gene encodes CDR1 SGHRS and CDR2 YFSETQ. V trimming: 4 bases; J trimming: 5 bases; junction bases outside the gene matches: 6. This CDR3 spans 14 amino acids.

This clone was observed once. The CDR3 sequence: CASSPSGEGNTEAFF. The CDR3 DNA reads as TGTGCCAGTAGTCCCTCAGGGGAAGGGAACACTGAAGCTTTCTTT. This rearrangement joins TRBV19 to TRBJ1-1; D might be TRBD1 (6 bases). Germline CDR1 reads LNHDA; CDR2 reads SQIVND (reference sequence). This CDR3 has 15 amino acids. V was clipped by 5 bases and J by 1 base, with 14 bases between them. The variable domain in full, with the rest retrieved from reference TRBV19 and TRBJ1-1, is DGGITQSPKYLFRKEGQNVTLSCEQNLNHDAMYWYRQDPGQGLRLIYYSQIVNDFQKGDIAEGYSVSREKKESFPLTVTSAQKNPTAFYLCASSPSGEGNTEAFFGQGTRLTVV.

The chain employs TRBV30 and TRBJ1-2, with no clear D. The V end lost 3 bases, the J end lost 8 bases, and 16 bases lay between the germline ends. The CDR3 runs to 13 residues. The germline V gene has CDR1 GTSNPN and CDR2 SVGIG (reference sequence). In DNA, the CDR3 is TGTGCCTGGAGCCCGACTGATGTCTCAGGCTACACCTTC. Residues: CAWSPTDVSGYTF.

In DNA, the CDR3 is TGCAGCGTTGAAAAATCTAGCGGGGGTAGCACAGATACGCAGTATTTT. Translation: CSVEKSSGGSTDTQYF. V usage is TRBV29-1 and J usage is TRBJ2-3; 10 positions match TRBD2. The CDR3 runs 16 residues. Looked up from germline, CDR1 is SQVTM and CDR2 is ANQGSEA. Trimming at V came to 2 bases and at J to 0 bases, leaving 5 bases not matched to a gene.

The rearrangement joins TRBV5-1 to TRBJ1-6; TRBD1 agrees at 9 bases. V was clipped by 4 bases and J by 7 bases; unmatched bases: 12. Germline assignment: CDR1 SGHRS and CDR2 YFSETQ. This CDR3 is built from 17 residues. The CDR3 here is CASSAPGTGYGNSPLHF. DNA of the CDR3: TGCGCCAGCAGCGCCCCCGGGACAGGGTATGGGAATTCACCCCTCCACTTT.

The chain carries TRBV6-1 and TRBJ1-4; 10 positions agree with TRBD1. With 4 bases clipped from V and 1 base from J, the junction kept 3 bases outside the gene matches. Germline V CDR1 and CDR2: MNHNS, SASEGT. The CDR3 has 16 residues. The CDR3 coding sequence is TGTGCCAGCAGTGGGGGACAGGGGATAACTAATGAAAAACTGTTTTTT. Protein sequence: CASSGGQGITNEKLFF.

The genes are TRBV30 and TRBJ1-4; a weak D match, TRBD1 (6 bases). Germline CDR1 is GTSNPN and CDR2 is SVGIG (reference sequence). V was shortened by 2 bases and J by 0 bases, with 19 bases between the two germline ends. The CDR3 runs 18 residues. CDR3 sequence (DNA): TGTGCCTGGAGTCAGGGGAGGGCAGCAAGTACAACTAATGAAAAACTGTTTTTT. Translating it yields CAWSQGRAASTTNEKLFF.

V and J are TRBV6-5 and TRBJ1-5, with D uncertain. Germline V gene sequence: CDR1 MNHEY, CDR2 SVGAGI. This CDR3 has 15 amino acids. Trimming stripped 4 bases from V and 5 bases from J, with 15 bases between. CDR3 DNA: TGTGCCAGCAGTTCGACATTTACGTTGGATCAGCCCCAGCATTTT. It specifies CASSSTFTLDQPQHF.

The chain combines TRBV5-4 with TRBJ2-5; maybe TRBD2 (5 bases). This CDR3 has 14 amino acids. Germline assignment: CDR1 SGHNT and CDR2 YYREEE (reference sequence). Trimming removed 1 base from V and 1 base from J, with 8 bases in between. The CDR3 coding sequence is TGTGCCAGCAGCTTGTCTGGAGGCCAAGAGACCCAGTACTTC. It codes for CASSLSGGQETQYF.

The chain combines TRBV4-3 with TRBJ2-2; the match to TRBD2 covers 8 bases. In germline, CDR1 is LGHNA, CDR2 YSLEER. The CDR3 is 17 amino acids. The J segment lost 3 bases and the V segment lost 1 base, leaving 7 bases of the junction unmatched. CDR3 region: CASSQGAGGADTGELFF. The CDR3 DNA follows: TGCGCCAGCAGCCAAGGTGCCGGGGGGGCTGACACCGGGGAGCTGTTTTTT.

The chain combines TRBV4-3 with TRBJ2-7; 10 bases match TRBD2. Germline V gives CDR1 LGHNA, CDR2 YSLEER. This CDR3 has 18 residues. Germline trimming cut 2 bases from V and 0 bases from J; bases unmatched to any gene: 10. CDR3 region: CASSQNLAGEYGSYEQYF. CDR3 sequence (DNA): TGCGCCAGCAGCCAAAACCTAGCGGGGGAATATGGCTCCTACGAGCAGTACTTC.